These 9 T cell receptor beta chains share one sample of origin, sequenced in a study of CD8 T cells in Susac syndrome (dated by TCRdb to about 2019). Library method: the immunoSEQ multiplex PCR assay. RNA was extracted using the RNeasy kit, and about 0.5 to 1 ug of the RNA was reverse transcribed with random hexamers. TCRdb reprocessed the public reads (quality trimming at Q25 with fastp, clone calling with MiXCR) and kept in-frame beta chains. Rows are unified per CDR3 protein, each entry keeping the most common DNA and genes. Here the sample has some 260,000 distinct CDR3 sequences; around 84% occur a single time. Over 0.1% of the sample lies in the top ten. Specimen: CD8+ T cells from PBMCs. All receptors derive from a human donor with multiple sclerosis.

Only a few counts were recorded for this clonotype. The J gene is TRBJ2-1, the V gene TRBV29-1; TRBD2 matches 13 bases. This CDR3 is built from 14 residues. V shed 5 bases and J 4 bases; nucleotides not matched to a gene: 2. Germline V gene data show CDR1 as SQVTM and CDR2 as ANQGSEA. Written as DNA, the CDR3 is TGCAGCGTTTTACTAGCGGGAGGGTACAATGAGCAGTTCTTC. Translated: CSVLLAGGYNEQFF.

The V call is TRBV28, the J call TRBJ2-3, with 7 bases identical to TRBD1. Unmatched junction bases numbered 10, after V lost 4 bases and J lost 6 bases. There are 15 residues in the CDR3. Per the germline V gene, CDR1 is MDHEN and CDR2 is SYDVKM. CDR3 in amino acids: CASSSPREGADTQYF. The DNA for the CDR3 is TGTGCCAGCAGTTCCCCAAGAGAGGGGGCGGATACGCAGTATTTT. Complete variable domain (other parts from reference TRBV28 and TRBJ2-3): DVKVTQSSRYLVKRTGEKVFLECVQDMDHENMFWYRQDPGLGLRLIYFSYDVKMKEKGDIPEGYSVSREKKERFSLILESASTNQTSMYLCASSSPREGADTQYFGPGTRLTVL.

The V and J genes are TRBV7-9 and TRBJ2-1; 9 bases are a match to TRBD2. After removal of 5 bases from V and 12 bases from J, the junction contained 8 bases not matched to a gene. The germline gives CDR1 SEHNR, CDR2 FQNEAQ (reference sequence). The CDR3 extends over 13 amino acids. The CDR3 region has the DNA TGTGCCAGCAGCCCGGAGGGGACTAGCAGGCAGTTCTTC. Encoded protein: CASSPEGTSRQFF.

The chain's CDR3 is CASSSEIGHSNYGYTF. The CDR3 DNA is TGTGCCAGCAGTTCCGAGATCGGACACTCTAACTATGGCTACACCTTC. The chain joins TRBV28 to TRBJ1-2; TRBD1 is a possible D gene (5 bases). The germline V and J ends were trimmed by 4 bases and 0 bases, with 15 bases remaining between them. Germline assignment: CDR1 MDHEN and CDR2 SYDVKM. The CDR3 contains 16 residues.

The V call is TRBV28, the J call TRBJ2-7, with 9 bases identical to TRBD1. J lost 0 bases, V lost 5 bases, and 8 bases had no gene match. CDR1 MDHEN and CDR2 SYDVKM come from the germline V gene. This CDR3 has 16 residues. The CDR3 loop reads CASSPQYRGLSYEQYF. The CDR3 bases are TGTGCCAGCAGTCCCCAATACAGGGGGCTCTCCTACGAGCAGTACTTC.

This chain links TRBV20-1 with TRBJ2-1; TRBD2 matches at 14 bases. This CDR3 region has 17 residues. Germline CDR1 and CDR2: DFQATT and SNEGSKA (reference sequence). With 3 bases clipped from V and 4 bases from J, the junction kept 8 bases outside the gene matches. CDR3 DNA: TGCAGTGCTAGCCCCCGACTAGCGGGAGGGGTGTACAATGAGCAGTTCTTC. It translates to CSASPRLAGGVYNEQFF.

The V and J genes are TRBV29-1 and TRBJ1-1; 10 bases fit TRBD1. V shed 4 bases, J shed 2 bases, and the junction held 10 bases outside the gene matches. Germline V gene data show CDR1 as SQVTM and CDR2 as ANQGSEA. CDR3 length equals 16 residues. Written as DNA, the CDR3 is TGCAGCGTTGGGGGTAGGGGGGACAGGGGAAACACTGAAGCTTTCTTT. This translates into CSVGGRGDRGNTEAFF.

This clonotype was counted a few times. This rearrangement joins TRBV7-9 to TRBJ2-1; 8 bases are shared with TRBD2. The CDR3 length is 15 residues. The germline V gene encodes CDR1 SEHNR and CDR2 FQNEAQ (reference sequence). The trim removed 0 bases at V and 6 bases at J, leaving 4 bases unmatched. The CDR3 DNA sequence: TGTGCCAGCAGCTTAGCGCGAGCGGGGGTCAATGAGCAGTTCTTC. It specifies CASSLARAGVNEQFF.

This clonotype came up a few times. Here the CDR3 reads CASSKGTVTYEQYF. In DNA, the CDR3 is TGTGCCAGTAGCAAAGGGACAGTAACCTACGAGCAGTACTTC. This chain connects TRBV6-2 or TRBV6-3 to TRBJ2-7, with TRBD1 matching over 7 bases. There are 14 residues in the CDR3. Germline V CDR1 and CDR2: MNHEY, SVGEGT. The junction had 10 bases not matched to a gene; V was cut back by 9 bases and J by 2 bases.